This T cell receptor beta chain was observed in a study of blood T cell repertoires in COVID-19. Study background: Italy, Spain and the United States were the sources of the convalescent and acute COVID-19 samples. The analysed material was cDNA or gDNA that came from T cells, B-cell-depleted T cells, or PBMCs.

The V end was cut by 6 bases, the J end by 0 bases, with 15 bases between. The CDR3 has 15 residues. CDR1 is LNHDA and CDR2 is SQIVND in the germline V gene (reference sequence). Participant age was 18 to 89 years, and participants resided in roughly 24 US areas. Clinical histories supplied by participants themselves formed the basis of cohort assignment. The repertoire was sequenced with immunoSEQ multiplex PCR; TCRdb's copy has only in-frame clones and lacks some. In the table there are about 180,000 clones, approximately 92% of which are singletons. The source material was PBMCs or T cells enriched from blood (not recorded which). The receptor's source is a woman between 40 and 50 years old with acute COVID-19. V gene TRBV19 combines with J gene TRBJ2-7, with a possible D match to TRBD1 (5 bases). The DNA for the CDR3 is TGTGCCAGTAGACCCGACAGCCAGTTCTCCTACGAGCAGTACTTC. Amino acid sequence: CASRPDSQFSYEQYF.